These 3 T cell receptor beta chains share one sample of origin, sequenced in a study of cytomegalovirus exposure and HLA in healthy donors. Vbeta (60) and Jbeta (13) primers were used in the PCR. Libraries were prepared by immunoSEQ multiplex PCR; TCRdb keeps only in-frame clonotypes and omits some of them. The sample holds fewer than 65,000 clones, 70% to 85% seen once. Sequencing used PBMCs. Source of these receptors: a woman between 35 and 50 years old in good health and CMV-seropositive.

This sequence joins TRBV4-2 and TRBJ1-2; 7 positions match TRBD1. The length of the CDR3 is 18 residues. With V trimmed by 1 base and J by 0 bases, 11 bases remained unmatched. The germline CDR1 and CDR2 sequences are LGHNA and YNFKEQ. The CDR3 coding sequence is TGTGCCAGCAGCCAAGTCCCTACCGGGACAGCAGCTAACTATGGCTACACCTTC. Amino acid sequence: CASSQVPTGTAANYGYTF.

CDR3 region: CASSSRAVFTGELFF. As DNA, the CDR3 is TGCGCCAGCAGCTCACGAGCCGTGTTCACCGGGGAGCTGTTTTTT. The chain joins TRBV4-1 to TRBJ2-2; D is unclear. Looked up from germline, CDR1 is MGHRA and CDR2 is YSYEKL. The V gene lost 5 bases and the J gene lost 4 bases, with 14 bases spanning the gap. The CDR3 loop spans 15 amino acids.

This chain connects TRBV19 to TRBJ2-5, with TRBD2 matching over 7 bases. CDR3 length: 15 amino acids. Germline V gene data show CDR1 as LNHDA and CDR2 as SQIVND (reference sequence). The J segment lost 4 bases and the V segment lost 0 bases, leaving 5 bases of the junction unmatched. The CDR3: CASSIDQPGGETQYF. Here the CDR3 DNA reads TGTGCCAGTAGTATAGATCAACCGGGGGGAGAGACCCAGTACTTC.